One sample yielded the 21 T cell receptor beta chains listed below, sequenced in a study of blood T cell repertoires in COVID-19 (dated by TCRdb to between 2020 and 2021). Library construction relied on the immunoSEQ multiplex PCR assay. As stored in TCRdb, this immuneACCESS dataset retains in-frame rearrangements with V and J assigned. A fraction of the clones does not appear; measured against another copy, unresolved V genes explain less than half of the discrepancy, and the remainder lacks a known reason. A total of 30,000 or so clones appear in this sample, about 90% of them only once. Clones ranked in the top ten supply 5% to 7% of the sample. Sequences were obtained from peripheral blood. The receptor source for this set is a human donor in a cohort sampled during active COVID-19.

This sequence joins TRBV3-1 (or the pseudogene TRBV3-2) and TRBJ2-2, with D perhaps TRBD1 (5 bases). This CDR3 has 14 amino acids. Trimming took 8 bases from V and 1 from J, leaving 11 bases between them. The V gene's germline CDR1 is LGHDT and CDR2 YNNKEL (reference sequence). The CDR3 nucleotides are TGTGCCAGCTTAGCAAGGGGGAACACCGGGGAGCTGTTTTTT. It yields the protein CASLARGNTGELFF.

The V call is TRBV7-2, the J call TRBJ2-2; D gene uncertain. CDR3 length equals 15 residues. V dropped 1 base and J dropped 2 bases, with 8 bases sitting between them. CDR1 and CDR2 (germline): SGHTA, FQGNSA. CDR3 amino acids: CASSLGAANTGELFF. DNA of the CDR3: TGTGCCAGCAGCTTAGGGGCAGCTAACACCGGGGAGCTGTTTTTT. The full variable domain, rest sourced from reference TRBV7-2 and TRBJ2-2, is GAGVSQSPSNKVTEKGKDVELRCDPISGHTALYWYRQSLGQGLEFLIYFQGNSAPDKSGLPSDRFSAERTGGSVSTLTIQRTQQEDSAVYLCASSLGAANTGELFFGEGSRLTVL.

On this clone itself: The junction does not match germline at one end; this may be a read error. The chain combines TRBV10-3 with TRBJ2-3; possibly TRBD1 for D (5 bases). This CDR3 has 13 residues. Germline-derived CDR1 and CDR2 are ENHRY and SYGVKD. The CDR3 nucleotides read TGTGCCATCAGTGAGTCGACTTTAGACAGTACAAATTTT. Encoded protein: CAISESTLDSTNF.

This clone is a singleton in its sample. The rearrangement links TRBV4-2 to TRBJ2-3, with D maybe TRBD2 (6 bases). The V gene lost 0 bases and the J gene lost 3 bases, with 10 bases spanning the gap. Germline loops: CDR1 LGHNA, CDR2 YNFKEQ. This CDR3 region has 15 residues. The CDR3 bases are TGTGCCAGCAGCCAAGAGGGGACTGGAACAGATACGCAGTATTTT. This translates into CASSQEGTGTDTQYF.

This CDR3 reads CASRSQGGSPEQYV. In DNA form, the CDR3 reads TGTGCCAGCAGGTCTCAGGGGGGAAGCCCCGAGCAGTACGTC. The chain combines TRBV28 with TRBJ2-7; a weak D match, TRBD1 (7 bases). The germline V gene encodes CDR1 MDHEN and CDR2 SYDVKM. The CDR3 is 14 residues long. V lost 6 bases to trimming and J lost 6 bases, with 18 bases between them.

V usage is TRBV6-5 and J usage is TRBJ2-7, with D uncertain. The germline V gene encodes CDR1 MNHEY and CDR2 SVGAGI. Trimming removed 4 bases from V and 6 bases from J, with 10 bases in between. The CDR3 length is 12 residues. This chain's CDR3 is CASSFTKSEQYV. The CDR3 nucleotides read TGTGCCAGCAGTTTTACTAAGAGCGAGCAGTACGTC.

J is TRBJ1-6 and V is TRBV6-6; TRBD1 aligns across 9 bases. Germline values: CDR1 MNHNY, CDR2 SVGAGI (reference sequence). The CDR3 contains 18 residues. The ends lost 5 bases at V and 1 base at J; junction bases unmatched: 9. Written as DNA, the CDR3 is TGTGCCAGCAGTCGCCCGGGACAGGGTGTATCCTATAATTCACCCCTCCACTTT. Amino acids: CASSRPGQGVSYNSPLHF.

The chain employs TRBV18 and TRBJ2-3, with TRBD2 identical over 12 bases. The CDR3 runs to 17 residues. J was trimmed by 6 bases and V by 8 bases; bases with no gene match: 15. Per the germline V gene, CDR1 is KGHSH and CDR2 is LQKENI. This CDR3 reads CASRPFTTSGRYDTQYF. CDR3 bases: TGTGCCAGCCGACCCTTCACGACTAGCGGGAGATACGATACGCAGTATTTT.

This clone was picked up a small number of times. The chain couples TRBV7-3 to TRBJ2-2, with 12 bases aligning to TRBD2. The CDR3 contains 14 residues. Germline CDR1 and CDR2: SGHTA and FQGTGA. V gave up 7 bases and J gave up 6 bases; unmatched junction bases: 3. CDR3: CASKTSGSSGELFF. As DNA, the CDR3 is TGTGCCAGCAAGACTAGCGGGAGTTCCGGGGAGCTGTTTTTT.

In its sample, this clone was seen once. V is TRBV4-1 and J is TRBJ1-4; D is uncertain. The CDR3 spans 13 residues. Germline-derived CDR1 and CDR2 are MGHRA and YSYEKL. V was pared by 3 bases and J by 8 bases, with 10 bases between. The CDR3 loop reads CASSHQDWEKLFF. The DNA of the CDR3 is TGCGCCAGCAGCCATCAGGACTGGGAAAAACTGTTTTTT.

The CDR3 loop reads CAISAAPGTGKTGELFF. The CDR3 DNA sequence: TGTGCCATCAGTGCGGCCCCCGGGACAGGGAAGACCGGGGAGCTGTTTTTT. The chain has TRBV10-3 and TRBJ2-2; 9 bases line up with TRBD1. The J segment lost 5 bases and the V segment lost 4 bases, leaving 11 bases of the junction unmatched. The germline gives CDR1 ENHRY, CDR2 SYGVKD. The CDR3 is 17 residues long.

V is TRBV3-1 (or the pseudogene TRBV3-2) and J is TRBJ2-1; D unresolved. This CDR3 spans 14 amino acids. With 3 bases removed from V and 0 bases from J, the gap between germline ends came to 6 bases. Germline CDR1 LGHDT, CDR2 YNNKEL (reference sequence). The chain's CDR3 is CASSQYGSYNEQFF. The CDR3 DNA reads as TGTGCCAGCAGCCAGTACGGCTCCTACAATGAGCAGTTCTTC.

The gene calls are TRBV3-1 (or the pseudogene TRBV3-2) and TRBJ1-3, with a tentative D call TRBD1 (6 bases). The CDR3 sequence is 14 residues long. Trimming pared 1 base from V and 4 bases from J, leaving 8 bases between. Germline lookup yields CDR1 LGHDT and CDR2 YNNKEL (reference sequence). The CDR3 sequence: CASSQGTVGNTIYF. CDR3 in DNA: TGTGCCAGCAGCCAAGGGACAGTCGGAAACACCATATATTTT.

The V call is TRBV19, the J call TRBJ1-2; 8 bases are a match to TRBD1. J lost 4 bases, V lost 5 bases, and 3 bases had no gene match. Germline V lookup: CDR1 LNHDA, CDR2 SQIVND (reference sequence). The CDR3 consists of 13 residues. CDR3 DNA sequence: TGTGCCAGTAGTCCGACAGGGGCCTATGGCTACACCTTC. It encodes CASSPTGAYGYTF.

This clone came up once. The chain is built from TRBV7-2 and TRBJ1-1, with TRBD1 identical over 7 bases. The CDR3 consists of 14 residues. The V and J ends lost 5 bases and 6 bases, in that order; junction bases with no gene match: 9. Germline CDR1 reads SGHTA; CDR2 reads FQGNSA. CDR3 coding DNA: TGTGCCAGCAGCCCGAACAGGGGAATCTCTGAAGCTTTCTTT. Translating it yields CASSPNRGISEAFF.

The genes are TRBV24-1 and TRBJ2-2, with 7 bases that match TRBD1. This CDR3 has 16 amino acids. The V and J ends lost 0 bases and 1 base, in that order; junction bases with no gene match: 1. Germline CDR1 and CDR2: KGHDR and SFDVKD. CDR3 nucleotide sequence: TGTGCCACCAGTGATTTGCGGGACAGGAACACCGGGGAGCTGTTTTTT. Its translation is CATSDLRDRNTGELFF.

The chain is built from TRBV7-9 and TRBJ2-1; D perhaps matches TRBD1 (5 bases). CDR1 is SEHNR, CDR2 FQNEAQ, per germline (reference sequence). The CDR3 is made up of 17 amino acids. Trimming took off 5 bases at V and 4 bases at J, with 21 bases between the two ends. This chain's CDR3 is CASSHPQTGPTYNEQFF. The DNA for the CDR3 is TGTGCCAGCAGCCACCCACAAACAGGCCCTACTTACAATGAGCAGTTCTTC.

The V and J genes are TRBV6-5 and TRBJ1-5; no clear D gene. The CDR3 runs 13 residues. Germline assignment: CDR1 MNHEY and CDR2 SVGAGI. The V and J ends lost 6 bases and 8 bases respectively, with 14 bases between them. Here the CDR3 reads CASRAGSEEPQHF. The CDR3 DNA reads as TGTGCCAGCAGGGCCGGGAGCGAGGAGCCCCAGCATTTT.

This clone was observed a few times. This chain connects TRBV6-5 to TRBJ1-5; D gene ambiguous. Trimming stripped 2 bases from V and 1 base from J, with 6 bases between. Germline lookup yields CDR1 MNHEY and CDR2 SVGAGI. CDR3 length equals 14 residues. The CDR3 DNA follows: TGTGCCAGCAGTTACGGGGAGAGCAATCAGCCCCAGCATTTT. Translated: CASSYGESNQPQHF.

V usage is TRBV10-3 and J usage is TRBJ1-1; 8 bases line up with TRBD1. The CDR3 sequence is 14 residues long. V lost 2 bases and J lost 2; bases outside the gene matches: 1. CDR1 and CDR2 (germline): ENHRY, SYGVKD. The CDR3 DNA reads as TGTGCCATCAGTGAGGGACAGGGAAACACTGAAGCTTTCTTT. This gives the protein CAISEGQGNTEAFF.

In DNA, the CDR3 is TGTGCCAGTAGTATACGAGGACTAGCGGGAGTGGGTGAGCAGTTCTTC. Protein product: CASSIRGLAGVGEQFF. The V and J genes are TRBV19 and TRBJ2-1, with 13 nucleotides matching TRBD2. The ends lost 2 bases at V and 9 bases at J; junction bases unmatched: 7. The CDR3 runs to 16 residues. Germline V gene data show CDR1 as LNHDA and CDR2 as SQIVND (reference sequence).